This entry describes one T cell receptor beta chain. The antigen is unknown. For the second PCR, which ran for 7 to 11 cycles, a sample-barcoded 5' primer and a J-beta primer mix were used. TCRdb redid the calling of the 5' RACE reads with MiXCR, one entry per CDR3 protein. The table includes over 1,200,000 distinct CDR3 sequences, roughly 60% detected once. The data belong to a study of blood T cells in healthy people across ages. Study background: Capturing about one barcoded beta molecule per two T cells was achieved by template switching. Study-level findings and limits: The recorded TCR beta diversity per million T cells decreased in a roughly linear manner with age. Diversity figures based on one million T cells were deemed too low.

The CDR3 runs to 14 residues. The germline CDR1 and CDR2 sequences are MDHEN and SYDVKM. Trimming took off 2 bases at V and 6 bases at J, with 13 bases between the two ends. The chain recombines TRBV28 with TRBJ1-2; unclear D gene. Sequenced sample: blood. The receptor comes from a man between 18 and 29 years old in good health. The CDR3, as DNA: TGTGCCAGCAGTTTACAGGATGGAGCGCATGGCTACACCTTC. Amino acid sequence: CASSLQDGAHGYTF.